A single sample is the source of the 19 T cell receptor beta chains below, sequenced in a study of type 1 regulatory T cells. These receptors have no identified antigens. TCRdb reanalysed the reads using MiXCR and keeps one entry per CDR3 protein. The data hold more than 60,000 distinct CDR3 sequences, with over 50% observed a single time. Material for sequencing was cultured non-Tr1 T cells, either the whole culture or a sorted T cell fraction (not recorded which). These receptors all stem from a human donor in good health.

The V call is TRBV5-1, the J call TRBJ2-5; 14 positions agree with TRBD2. There are 15 residues in the CDR3. V lost 7 bases to trimming and J lost 4 bases; unmatched junction nucleotides: 6. CDR1 and CDR2 (germline): SGHRS, YFSETQ. This CDR3 reads CASGGLAGAGETQYF. The CDR3 DNA reads as TGCGCCAGCGGGGGACTAGCGGGAGCAGGAGAGACCCAGTACTTC.

This chain joins TRBV4-1 and TRBJ2-1; 12 positions agree with TRBD2. Trimming cost V 0 bases and J 10 bases; bases outside gene matches: 13. This CDR3 comprises 18 residues. Germline assignment: CDR1 MGHRA and CDR2 YSYEKL. CDR3 protein: CASSQELARASGREEQFF. Written as DNA, the CDR3 is TGCGCCAGCAGCCAAGAATTGGCTCGGGCTAGCGGGAGGGAGGAGCAGTTCTTC.

This clonotype has a handful of counts. V is TRBV7-9 and J is TRBJ2-3, with TRBD2 identical over 11 bases. Trimming at V came to 4 bases and at J to 8 bases, leaving 5 bases not matched to a gene. Looked up from germline, CDR1 is SEHNR and CDR2 is FQNEAQ (reference sequence). CDR3 length: 14 residues. In nucleotides, the CDR3 is TGTGCCAGCAGCTCGGGACTAGCGGCTGGTACGCAGTATTTT. The encoded protein is CASSSGLAAGTQYF.

This clonotype was observed a few times. The gene calls are TRBV5-1 and TRBJ1-2, with 8 bases that match TRBD1. Losses at the gene ends were 4 bases for V and 0 bases for J; bases not matched to a gene: 5. This CDR3 has 15 amino acids. Germline V gene sequence: CDR1 SGHRS, CDR2 YFSETQ. CDR3 amino acids: CASSPQGVANYGYTF. The CDR3 DNA sequence: TGCGCCAGCAGCCCACAGGGGGTGGCTAACTATGGCTACACCTTC.

The genes are TRBV5-1 and TRBJ2-1; 8 nucleotides line up with TRBD2. V was clipped by 1 base and J by 0 bases; unmatched bases: 6. The CDR3 consists of 17 residues. Germline CDR1 SGHRS, CDR2 YFSETQ. The CDR3 DNA reads TGCGCCAGCAGCTTGACTCCAAGCGGGAGCTCCTACAATGAGCAGTTCTTC. Protein: CASSLTPSGSSYNEQFF.

With regard to this clonotype: One end of the junction does not line up with germline, which may come from a read error. The chain combines TRBV7-3 with TRBJ2-2, with D maybe TRBD2 (5 bases). Germline CDR1 SGHTA, CDR2 FQGTGA. This CDR3 is 16 amino acids long. CDR3 region: CASSLTPGTNTGKLFF. The CDR3 bases are TGTGCCAGCAGCTTAACGCCAGGCACGAACACCGGGAAGCTGTTTTTT.

The CDR3 nucleotides read TGTGCCAGCAGCTTAGGTTTCACGAGCTCCTATAATTCACCCCTCCACTTT. Its protein is CASSLGFTSSYNSPLHF. The V and J genes are TRBV7-2 and TRBJ1-6; D ambiguous. The V and J ends lost 1 base and 0 bases respectively, with 10 bases between them. This CDR3 contains 17 residues. Germline V gene sequence: CDR1 SGHTA, CDR2 FQGNSA.

The chain employs TRBV2 and TRBJ2-1; 12 nucleotides align to TRBD2. V was pared by 3 bases and J by 9 bases, with 9 bases of the junction left unmatched. The CDR3 extends over 16 amino acids. CDR1 and CDR2 from the germline V gene are SNHLY and FYNNEI. The CDR3 loop is CASSDSTSGSMGEQFF. CDR3 coding DNA: TGTGCCAGCAGTGACTCGACTAGCGGGAGTATGGGTGAGCAGTTCTTC.

This clonotype was counted a few times. The chain recombines TRBV7-2 with TRBJ2-5; the D gene could be TRBD1 or TRBD2 (6 bases each). The V gene lost 5 bases and the J gene lost 0 bases, with 13 bases spanning the gap. Germline V gene sequence: CDR1 SGHTA, CDR2 FQGNSA. The CDR3 has 15 amino acids. CDR3 DNA sequence: TGTGCCAGCAGCAAACCGGAGGGGGACCAAGAGACCCAGTACTTC. This translates into CASSKPEGDQETQYF. Drawing the rest from reference TRBV7-2 and TRBJ2-5, the complete variable domain is GAGVSQSPSNKVTEKGKDVELRCDPISGHTALYWYRQSLGQGLEFLIYFQGNSAPDKSGLPSDRFSAERTGGSVSTLTIQRTQQEDSAVYLCASSKPEGDQETQYFGPGTRLLVL.

In this sample, this clonotype turned up a few times. The chain carries TRBV20-1 and TRBJ2-7; D not resolved. Germline CDR1 reads DFQATT; CDR2 reads SNEGSKA (reference sequence). Trimming cost V 0 bases and J 4 bases, with 13 bases left between them. This CDR3 spans 14 amino acids. CDR3 protein: CSARDLVREYEQYF. The CDR3 nucleotides are TGCAGTGCTAGAGATCTGGTTAGGGAATACGAGCAGTACTTC.

This clonotype was seen more than once but under ten times. The V call is TRBV27, the J call TRBJ2-1; D not certain. The CDR3 length is 13 residues. The V end lost 3 bases, the J end lost 9 bases, and 12 bases lay between the germline ends. The germline gives CDR1 MNHEY, CDR2 SMNVEV (reference sequence). The CDR3 nucleotides are TGTGCCAGCAGTTTCGGATTAGTGGCTGAGCAGTTCTTC. Amino acids: CASSFGLVAEQFF.

The V gene is TRBV5-1, the J gene TRBJ2-2, with 8 bases fitting TRBD1. V was clipped by 1 base and J by 5 bases; unmatched bases: 4. CDR3 length equals 15 residues. The germline V gene has CDR1 SGHRS and CDR2 YFSETQ. The CDR3 here is CASSLLQGATGELFF. The DNA of the CDR3 is TGCGCCAGCAGCTTGTTGCAGGGGGCGACCGGGGAGCTGTTTTTT. Using reference TRBV5-1 and TRBJ2-2 for the parts outside the CDR3, the full variable domain is KAGVTQTPRYLIKTRGQQVTLSCSPISGHRSVSWYQQTPGQGLQFLFEYFSETQRNKGNFPGRFSGRQFSNSRSEMNVSTLELGDSALYLCASSLLQGATGELFFGEGSRLTVL.

The chain employs TRBV28 and TRBJ1-5; D is unclear. Trimming pared 5 bases from V and 0 bases from J, leaving 2 bases between. The germline V gene encodes CDR1 MDHEN and CDR2 SYDVKM. The CDR3 covers 12 residues. The CDR3 DNA is TGTGCCAGCAGTGGTAGCAATCAGCCCCAGCATTTT. It encodes CASSGSNQPQHF.

As for this clonotype: At one end the junction does not follow the germline gene, possibly because of a read error. This sequence joins TRBV7-4 and TRBJ2-3, with 9 bases fitting TRBD2. Germline loops: CDR1 SGHVT, CDR2 SQSDAQ. The CDR3 extends over 15 amino acids. This CDR3 reads CASSLLAGSIDTQYF. CDR3 sequence (DNA): TGTGCCAGCAGCTTACTAGCGGGAAGCATAGATACGCAGTATTTT.

This chain connects TRBV6-6 to TRBJ2-7; 8 positions agree with TRBD2. CDR1 is MNHNY, CDR2 SVGAGI, per germline (reference sequence). The trim removed 7 bases at V and 6 bases at J, leaving 11 bases unmatched. The CDR3 spans 14 residues. The CDR3 loop reads CASIGISGTGEQYF. The CDR3 DNA reads as TGTGCCAGCATCGGCATTAGCGGGACTGGCGAGCAGTACTTC.

The gene calls are TRBV30 and TRBJ2-1, with D unclear. V shed 1 base and J shed 8 bases, with 12 bases lying between them. Germline V gene sequence: CDR1 GTSNPN, CDR2 SVGIG (reference sequence). The CDR3 is 13 residues long. The CDR3 spells CAWSGDLGYEQFF. The CDR3 nucleotides are TGTGCCTGGAGTGGAGACCTGGGGTATGAGCAGTTCTTC.

By share, this clonotype ranks as medium-sized. This chain joins TRBV5-1 and TRBJ2-2; possible D gene TRBD1, 7 bases. Germline V lookup: CDR1 SGHRS, CDR2 YFSETQ. This CDR3 contains 15 residues. The ends were cut back, 1 base at V and 4 bases at J, with 11 bases in the middle. The CDR3 region has the DNA TGCGCCAGCAGCTTGTACCAGGGGGGCACCGGGGAGCTGTTTTTT. Protein product: CASSLYQGGTGELFF.

The chain uses TRBV4-3 and TRBJ2-7, with 9 bases fitting TRBD2. The germline CDR1 and CDR2 sequences are LGHNA and YSLEER. CDR3 length: 15 residues. Germline trimming cut 1 base from V and 5 bases from J; bases unmatched to any gene: 6. The CDR3 nucleotides are TGCGCCAGCAGCCAAGGGCATAGCGGGAGTCACGAGCAGTACTTC. Translating gives CASSQGHSGSHEQYF.

The chain recombines TRBV5-6 with TRBJ2-5; a weak D match, TRBD1 (6 bases). Germline V CDR1 and CDR2: SGHDT, YYEEEE. The CDR3 is made up of 15 amino acids. Trimming left V 4 bases short and J 4 bases short, with 17 bases between. The CDR3 sequence is CASSPRVVGGETQYF. The CDR3 DNA reads as TGTGCCAGCAGCCCGCGAGTGGTAGGGGGAGAGACCCAGTACTTC.